These 29 T cell receptor beta chains originate from one sample sequenced in a study of neoadjuvant anti-PD-1 for oral cavity cancer. The data were produced by immunoSEQ multiplex PCR, yet TCRdb's version contains in-frame clones alone and is incomplete. Here the sample spans roughly 8,100 clones, roughly 71% being singletons. The sample's time point: after neoadjuvant nivolumab, at surgical resection. The sequencing here drew on PBMCs, taken after nivolumab (anti-PD-1) treatment. The receptors derive from a person aged 35-79 years with oral cavity squamous cell carcinoma.

The chain couples TRBV5-6 to TRBJ2-7; a weak D match, TRBD2 (5 bases). The CDR3 spans 15 residues. Germline V gene data show CDR1 as SGHDT and CDR2 as YYEEEE. V lost 0 bases and J lost 0, with 10 bases in between. The CDR3 loop is CASSLAGMSSYEQYF. The CDR3 DNA reads TGTGCCAGCAGCTTGGCGGGGATGTCCTCCTACGAGCAGTACTTC.

CDR3 nucleotide sequence: TGTGCCAGAAGCTTGGCTGTGAACACTGAAGCTTTCTTT. This sequence encodes CARSLAVNTEAFF. The chain couples TRBV5-3 to TRBJ1-1; D gene uncertain. Being an ORF, TRBV5-3 has a function that is uncertain. The V end was cut by 0 bases, the J end by 0 bases, with 3 bases between. The CDR3 loop spans 13 amino acids.

This clone was picked up a small number of times. J is TRBJ2-3 and V is TRBV6-4; D assignment may be TRBD1 or TRBD2 (5 bases each). The CDR3 spans 15 residues. CDR1 and CDR2 from the germline V gene are MRHNA and SNTAGT. V dropped 3 bases and J dropped 2 bases, with 12 bases sitting between them. In DNA, the CDR3 is TGTGCCAGCAGTGAAAGCCCGGGGACCACAGATACGCAGTATTTT. This sequence encodes CASSESPGTTDTQYF.

The chain employs TRBV6-1 and TRBJ2-5, with TRBD2 matching 8 bases. Trimming took 6 bases from V and 4 from J; bases not matched to a gene: 4. Germline-derived CDR1 and CDR2 are MNHNS and SASEGT. The CDR3 length is 13 residues. CDR3 in amino acids: CASRREGRETQYF. The CDR3 DNA reads TGTGCCAGCAGACGGGAGGGTCGAGAGACCCAGTACTTC.

This chain connects TRBV6-4 to TRBJ2-2; D remains ambiguous. This CDR3 is 13 amino acids long. CDR1 MRHNA and CDR2 SNTAGT come from the germline V gene. V lost 0 bases, J lost 3 bases, and 2 bases lay in between. The CDR3 spells CASSDSDTGELFF. CDR3 nucleotides: TGTGCCAGCAGTGACTCAGACACCGGGGAGCTGTTTTTT.

There are a few counts of this clone. The genes are TRBV7-9 and TRBJ2-5, with TRBD1 as a possible D gene (6 bases). The CDR3 extends over 15 amino acids. Germline-derived CDR1 and CDR2 are SEHNR and FQNEAQ (reference sequence). V gave up 3 bases and J gave up 5 bases, with 16 bases separating them. This CDR3 is CASSFRQAAKETQYF. CDR3 DNA: TGTGCCAGCAGCTTCCGACAGGCCGCCAAGGAGACCCAGTACTTC.

CDR3 in amino acids: CASSFPGGLFRDNSPLHF. In DNA form, the CDR3 reads TGTGCCAGCAGCTTCCCAGGGGGCCTTTTTCGAGATAATTCACCCCTCCACTTT. This sequence joins TRBV5-6 and TRBJ1-6, with 8 bases that match TRBD1. After removal of 2 bases from V and 5 bases from J, the junction contained 12 bases not matched to a gene. Germline CDR1 is SGHDT and CDR2 is YYEEEE. The CDR3 extends over 18 amino acids.

This rearrangement joins TRBV6-4 to TRBJ1-6, with unresolved D. The CDR3 is made up of 13 amino acids. The germline V gene encodes CDR1 MRHNA and CDR2 SNTAGT. The germline V and J ends were trimmed by 2 bases and 5 bases, with 4 bases remaining between them. For the CDR3, the DNA is TGTGCCAGCAGTGACAGGGATAATTCACCCCTCCACTTT. It yields the protein CASSDRDNSPLHF.

This chain joins TRBV6-4 and TRBJ2-1, with D possibly being TRBD1 (5 bases). Trimming stripped 5 bases from V and 6 bases from J, with 17 bases between. CDR1 MRHNA and CDR2 SNTAGT come from the germline V gene. This CDR3 region has 15 residues. CDR3 in DNA: TGTGCCAGCAGTCATAGGGGTACGTCCGGCAATGAGCAGTTCTTC. Residues: CASSHRGTSGNEQFF.

The chain joins TRBV11-2 to TRBJ1-4; TRBD1 matches at 10 bases. V shed 1 base and J 7 bases; nucleotides not matched to a gene: 6. CDR3 length: 16 residues. Germline-derived CDR1 and CDR2 are SGHAT and FQNNGV. The CDR3 here is CASSLGLGQGSEKLFF. For the CDR3, the DNA is TGTGCCAGCAGCTTAGGTTTGGGACAGGGGAGTGAAAAACTGTTTTTT.

The V call is TRBV7-8, the J call TRBJ2-6; 9 bases line up with TRBD1. Trimming at V came to 8 bases and at J to 1 base, leaving 9 bases not matched to a gene. Per the germline V gene, CDR1 is SGHVS and CDR2 is FQNEAQ. This CDR3 contains 17 residues. The CDR3 is CASPPGQGVSGANVLTF. The DNA for the CDR3 is TGTGCCAGCCCCCCGGGACAGGGTGTTTCTGGGGCCAACGTCCTGACTTTC. Looking up the rest from reference TRBV7-8 and TRBJ2-6 gives the full variable domain: GAGVSQSPRYKVAKRGQDVALRCDPISGHVSLFWYQQALGQGPEFLTYFQNEAQLDKSGLPSDRFFAERPEGSVSTLKIQRTQQEDSAVYLCASPPGQGVSGANVLTFGAGSRLTVL.

In this sample, this clone turned up a few times. This sequence joins TRBV27 and TRBJ1-6, with 12 bases matching TRBD1. V shed 10 bases, J shed 9 bases, and the junction held 10 bases outside the gene matches. Germline CDR1 MNHEY, CDR2 SMNVEV (reference sequence). The CDR3 has 15 amino acids. The CDR3, as DNA: TGTGCCACCAAACAGGGACAGGGGGCGGGTTCACCCCTCCACTTT. This codes for CATKQGQGAGSPLHF.

This chain links TRBV6-1 with TRBJ1-5; D is unclear. Trimming shortened V by 6 bases and J by 9 bases, and 15 bases separated the two germline ends. There are 13 residues in the CDR3. Germline V gene lookup returns CDR1 MNHNS and CDR2 SASEGT. The CDR3, as DNA: TGTGCCAGCAGCCTGGACCGACTTAGGCCCCAGCATTTT. Its protein product is CASSLDRLRPQHF.

Only a few counts were recorded for this clone. The V gene is TRBV19, the J gene TRBJ2-2, with 9 bases that match TRBD1. J was trimmed by 3 bases and V by 5 bases; bases with no gene match: 4. The CDR3 spans 15 residues. Germline CDR1 LNHDA, CDR2 SQIVND (reference sequence). This CDR3 is CASSPGTGYTGELFF. The CDR3 DNA reads as TGTGCCAGTAGTCCGGGGACAGGGTACACCGGGGAGCTGTTTTTT.

The chain links TRBV28 to TRBJ2-3; D might be TRBD1 (6 bases). The length of the CDR3 is 12 residues. Deletions cut 3 bases from V and 14 bases from J, with 15 bases between. In germline, CDR1 is MDHEN, CDR2 SYDVKM. The CDR3 sequence is CASSLWGRAPYF. The DNA of the CDR3 is TGTGCCAGCAGTTTGTGGGGGCGCGCACCGTATTTT. The full variable domain, completed using reference TRBV28 and TRBJ2-3, is DVKVTQSSRYLVKRTGEKVFLECVQDMDHENMFWYRQDPGLGLRLIYFSYDVKMKEKGDIPEGYSVSREKKERFSLILESASTNQTSMYLCASSLWGRAPYFGPGTRLTVL.

The chain is built from TRBV4-1 and TRBJ2-4; D unclear. Trimming shortened V by 1 base and J by 7 bases, and 8 bases separated the two germline ends. Germline CDR1 MGHRA, CDR2 YSYEKL. This CDR3 is built from 13 residues. As DNA, the CDR3 is TGCGCCAGCAGCCAAGCGGCGGAGAACATTCAGTACTTC. Protein product: CASSQAAENIQYF.

In its sample, this clone was seen once. The chain carries TRBV9 and TRBJ1-4; 7 bases fit TRBD1. Germline assignment: CDR1 SGDLS and CDR2 YYNGEE. The CDR3 is 16 amino acids. V lost 0 bases and J lost 7; bases outside the gene matches: 9. In DNA, the CDR3 is TGTGCCAGCAGCGTAGCGGGAGGGGGCGCGGGTGAAAAACTGTTTTTT. Its protein product is CASSVAGGGAGEKLFF. The variable domain in full, completed from reference TRBV9 and TRBJ1-4, reads DSGVTQTPKHLITATGQRVTLRCSPRSGDLSVYWYQQSLDQGLQFLIQYYNGEERAKGNILERFSAQQFPDLHSELNLSSLELGDSALYFCASSVAGGGAGEKLFFGSGTQLSVL.

V usage is TRBV5-1 and J usage is TRBJ1-4, with a possible D match to TRBD1 (5 bases). Trimming took 6 bases from V and 4 from J, leaving 13 bases between them. This CDR3 spans 14 amino acids. Germline assignment: CDR1 SGHRS and CDR2 YFSETQ. In DNA, the CDR3 is TGCGCCAGCACCCCAGACAGCCATAATGAAAAACTGTTTTTT. This sequence encodes CASTPDSHNEKLFF.

This chain links TRBV7-8 with TRBJ1-1, with D hard to call. The germline V gene has CDR1 SGHVS and CDR2 FQNEAQ. Trimming pared 2 bases from V and 2 bases from J, leaving 9 bases between. The CDR3 length is 14 residues. The CDR3 bases are TGTGCCAGCAGCTTACAGATTACCAACACTGAAGCTTTCTTT. Protein sequence: CASSLQITNTEAFF. The variable domain in full, completed from reference TRBV7-8 and TRBJ1-1, reads GAGVSQSPRYKVAKRGQDVALRCDPISGHVSLFWYQQALGQGPEFLTYFQNEAQLDKSGLPSDRFFAERPEGSVSTLKIQRTQQEDSAVYLCASSLQITNTEAFFGQGTRLTVV.

Points on this clone: At one of its ends the junction is not consistent with the germline gene, which may arise from a read error. CDR3 sequence reads: CAISEEANTGYPFF. The CDR3 DNA reads TGTGCCATCAGTGAGGAGGCGAATACAGGGTACCCCTTTTTT. This chain joins TRBV10-3 and TRBJ1-1; possibly TRBD1 for D (6 bases). Germline loops: CDR1 ENHRY, CDR2 SYGVKD. There are 14 residues in the CDR3.

This clone has just a few counts. The chain employs TRBV5-1 and TRBJ1-5; weak D call: TRBD1 (5 bases). The CDR3 extends over 16 amino acids. Between the trimmed V and J ends, which lost 0 bases and 7 bases, there was a span of 17 bases. Germline V gene lookup returns CDR1 SGHRS and CDR2 YFSETQ. CDR3 in DNA: TGCGCCAGCAGCTTGGGCCTCCGTGGGACCGGCCAGCCCCAGCATTTT. Translated, it gives CASSLGLRGTGQPQHF. The full variable domain, completed using reference TRBV5-1 and TRBJ1-5, is KAGVTQTPRYLIKTRGQQVTLSCSPISGHRSVSWYQQTPGQGLQFLFEYFSETQRNKGNFPGRFSGRQFSNSRSEMNVSTLELGDSALYLCASSLGLRGTGQPQHFGDGTRLSIL.

V usage is TRBV19 and J usage is TRBJ2-7, with D possibly matching TRBD1 (6 bases). This CDR3 is 17 amino acids long. From germline, CDR1 is LNHDA and CDR2 SQIVND (reference sequence). The V and J ends lost 9 bases and 3 bases respectively, with 27 bases between them. Here the CDR3 reads CARPVKPLPCRGYEQYF. The CDR3 DNA reads as TGTGCCAGACCCGTCAAACCCCTCCCCTGCAGGGGCTACGAGCAGTACTTC.

The gene calls are TRBV29-1 and TRBJ1-4, with D unresolved. This CDR3 region has 11 residues. CDR1 SQVTM and CDR2 ANQGSEA come from the germline V gene. Trimming pared 7 bases from V and 4 bases from J, leaving 7 bases between. CDR3 in DNA: TGCAGCGGTGGTGGTAATGAAAAACTGTTTTTT. It is translated as CSGGGNEKLFF.

This chain links TRBV19 with TRBJ1-2; no clear D. Germline loops: CDR1 LNHDA, CDR2 SQIVND (reference sequence). V was pared by 7 bases and J by 4 bases, with 16 bases between. The CDR3 totals 14 residues. CDR3 DNA: TGTGCCAGTAATTCAGGTGGCGCGGGCTATGGCTACACCTTC. It translates to CASNSGGAGYGYTF.

The chain recombines TRBV4-3 with TRBJ2-7; 11 bases match TRBD2. V trimming: 2 bases; J trimming: 4 bases; junction bases outside the gene matches: 7. The CDR3 loop spans 16 amino acids. Per the germline V gene, CDR1 is LGHNA and CDR2 is YSLEER. The CDR3 DNA reads TGCGCCAGCAGCCAACTCCTAACTAGCGGGGGTTACGAGCAGTACTTC. Amino acid sequence: CASSQLLTSGGYEQYF.

This chain connects TRBV7-2 to TRBJ2-5, with D uncertain. The V gene lost 2 bases and the J gene lost 0 bases, with 1 base spanning the gap. CDR3 length: 12 amino acids. Germline CDR1 reads SGHTA; CDR2 reads FQGNSA. The CDR3, as DNA: TGTGCCAGCAGCTTAAACCAAGAGACCCAGTACTTC. It yields the protein CASSLNQETQYF.

The V gene is TRBV5-5, the J gene TRBJ2-5; 7 positions agree with TRBD1. Trimming removed 2 bases from V and 3 bases from J; junction bases left unmatched: 1. Germline V gene sequence: CDR1 SGHKS, CDR2 YYEKEE (reference sequence). The CDR3 contains 13 residues. The CDR3 sequence: CASSFGTEETQYF. The CDR3 DNA is TGTGCCAGCAGCTTTGGGACAGAAGAGACCCAGTACTTC.

The chain combines TRBV19 with TRBJ1-5; D possibly corresponds to TRBD1 (6 bases). The germline gives CDR1 LNHDA, CDR2 SQIVND (reference sequence). With 1 base removed from V and 4 bases from J, the gap between germline ends came to 17 bases. The CDR3 totals 17 residues. This CDR3 is CASSIVRGLRGNQPQHF. The CDR3 bases are TGTGCCAGTAGTATAGTTAGGGGACTCAGGGGTAATCAGCCCCAGCATTTT.

The chain employs TRBV15 and TRBJ1-1, with 10 bases matching TRBD1. CDR1 is LNHNV, CDR2 YYDKDF, per germline (reference sequence). Trimming at V came to 1 base and at J to 1 base, leaving 9 bases not matched to a gene. This CDR3 has 18 amino acids. CDR3 sequence reads: CATSRGWGQGQENTEAFF. The CDR3 DNA is TGTGCCACCAGCAGAGGGTGGGGACAGGGGCAAGAGAACACTGAAGCTTTCTTT.